This T cell receptor beta chain derives from a study of blood T cell repertoires in COVID-19. On the study more broadly: The study drew acute and convalescent COVID-19 samples from the United States, Italy and Spain. PBMCs, B-cell-depleted T cells, or T cells were the source of the cDNA or gDNA that made up the material.

Germline CDR1 reads SGDLS; CDR2 reads YYNGEE. The ends were cut back, 3 bases at V and 1 base at J, with 7 bases in the middle. This CDR3 is built from 14 residues. TCRdb's table, derived via immunoSEQ multiplex PCR, lists solely in-frame clones and lacks some. The sample holds about 26,000 clones; 92% are singletons and the top ten take roughly 2.8%. Material: peripheral blood. The sequence was obtained from a human donor in a cohort sampled during active COVID-19. The chain uses TRBV9 and TRBJ2-2; D gene ambiguous. The CDR3 DNA reads as TGTGCCAGCAGCGCACTCCTGAACACCGGGGAGCTGTTTTTT. Its translation is CASSALLNTGELFF. Full variable domain (rest looked up from reference TRBV9 and TRBJ2-2): DSGVTQTPKHLITATGQRVTLRCSPRSGDLSVYWYQQSLDQGLQFLIQYYNGEERAKGNILERFSAQQFPDLHSELNLSSLELGDSALYFCASSALLNTGELFFGEGSRLTVL.